Below are 6 T cell receptor beta chains sequenced from a single sample in a study of T cell responses to AZD1222 COVID-19 vaccine. Some clones are missing from TCRdb's copy, which holds only in-frame ones; the method was immunoSEQ multiplex PCR. The profile shows around 100,000 clones, around 87% of them singletons. The sample here was peripheral blood, taken on day 0 of AZD1222 vaccination. The receptors here all came from an adult in good health.

V usage is TRBV3-1 (or the pseudogene TRBV3-2) and J usage is TRBJ2-7; D is ambiguous. V was pared by 0 bases and J by 4 bases, with 7 bases between. The CDR3 runs 13 residues. Germline lookup yields CDR1 LGHDT and CDR2 YNNKEL (reference sequence). Written as DNA, the CDR3 is TGTGCCAGCAGCCAAGATTTAGAATACGAGCAGTACTTC. This translates into CASSQDLEYEQYF.

A note on this clone: One end of the junction fails to match germline, which may point to a read error. This chain uses TRBV27 with TRBJ1-1; no reliable D call. In germline, CDR1 is MNHEY, CDR2 SMNVEV (reference sequence). This CDR3 has 14 residues. The CDR3 bases are TGTGCCAGCAGTTTGTCTAGGGTGAAGACTGAAGCTTTCTTT. This translates into CASSLSRVKTEAFF.

This chain links TRBV12-3 or TRBV12-4 with TRBJ2-1; D ambiguous. Trimming cost V 2 bases and J 6 bases, with 5 bases left between them. The CDR3 consists of 12 residues. The CDR3 sequence is CASSLFGNEQFF. The CDR3 DNA sequence: TGTGCCAGCAGTTTATTTGGCAATGAGCAGTTCTTC.

This clone was seen a few times. The chain links TRBV18 to TRBJ2-1; D unclear. Trimming removed 4 bases at V and 4 bases at J, with 5 bases between. This CDR3 region has 12 residues. The germline V gene has CDR1 KGHSH and CDR2 LQKENI. CDR3 nucleotides: TGTGCCAGCTCACAGGAGTACAATGAGCAGTTCTTC. Protein: CASSQEYNEQFF.

In DNA form, the CDR3 reads TGTGCCAGCAGCCAAGGTTCAGGGGGCCAGCCCCAGCATTTT. Translation: CASSQGSGGQPQHF. This rearrangement joins TRBV3-1 (or the pseudogene TRBV3-2) to TRBJ1-5, with 8 bases that match TRBD1. Germline assignment: CDR1 LGHDT and CDR2 YNNKEL (reference sequence). V lost 1 base, J lost 7 bases, and 3 bases stayed unmatched. The CDR3 totals 14 residues.

V is TRBV3-1 (or the pseudogene TRBV3-2) and J is TRBJ1-2; D call uncertain. The V gene lost 1 base and the J gene lost 4 bases, with 7 bases spanning the gap. The germline V gene has CDR1 LGHDT and CDR2 YNNKEL (reference sequence). The CDR3 extends over 13 amino acids. Here the CDR3 reads CASSQGVGYGYTF. Here the CDR3 DNA reads TGTGCCAGCAGCCAAGGCGTCGGCTATGGCTACACCTTC.